One TCR beta chain is described in this entry. How the authors handled the data: Reference gene primer amplification gave nucleated cell count estimates. Only in-frame clones appear in the TCRdb table, and some are missing; sequencing was by immunoSEQ multiplex PCR. V, J and clone size reflect that table, while D and trimming were determined from the DNA. The table lists approximately 53,000 clones, more than 85% of them singletons. The data stem from a study of blood T cell repertoires in COVID-19. Across the whole study: Some COVID-19 samples were acute and others convalescent; all came from the United States, Italy and Spain. From T cells, B-cell-depleted T cells, or PBMCs came the material, which was cDNA or gDNA.

Germline V lookup: CDR1 MNHNY, CDR2 SVGAGI (reference sequence). V lost 6 bases and J lost 4, with 12 bases in between. CDR3 length equals 13 residues. The rearrangement joins TRBV6-6 to TRBJ2-5, with D maybe TRBD2 (6 bases). The specimen sequenced was peripheral blood. The receptor's source is a woman over 75 with acute or convalescent COVID-19. CDR3 amino acids: CASRRQGGETQYF. CDR3 nucleotide sequence: TGTGCCAGCAGGCGTCAGGGAGGAGAGACCCAGTACTTC.